One and the same sample provided the 25 T cell receptor beta chains below, sequenced in a study of control samples from healthy donors and cancer patients. Profiled with immunoSEQ multiplex PCR; TCRdb holds only in-frame clones, not every one. Of 130,000 to 150,000 clones listed, over 85% are singletons. Sequenced: blood. The receptors originated from a man younger than 40 in good health.

This rearrangement joins TRBV27 to TRBJ2-3; possible D gene TRBD2, 5 bases. Germline-derived CDR1 and CDR2 are MNHEY and SMNVEV (reference sequence). CDR3 length: 13 amino acids. V dropped 6 bases and J dropped 4 bases, with 11 bases sitting between them. The CDR3 bases are TGTGCCAGCAGGGGAACCGGGGCAGATACGCAGTATTTT. Translation: CASRGTGADTQYF.

This clone was counted once. Other DNA sequences in the sample encode the same CDR3. This sequence joins TRBV19 and TRBJ1-1; perhaps TRBD1 as D (5 bases). Germline CDR1 and CDR2: LNHDA and SQIVND (reference sequence). V was trimmed by 4 bases and J by 2 bases, leaving 8 bases between them. There are 13 residues in the CDR3. This CDR3 reads CASSTGGNTEAFF. CDR3 bases: TGTGCCAGTAGTACCGGGGGAAACACTGAAGCTTTCTTT.

This chain links TRBV11-2 with TRBJ2-1; 7 bases agree with TRBD1. Germline CDR1 is SGHAT and CDR2 is FQNNGV. This CDR3 is built from 12 residues. V lost 2 bases, J lost 13 bases, and 5 bases stayed unmatched. CDR3 DNA: TGTGCCAGCAGCTTAATAGGGACAGTCCAGTTCTTC. Its protein product is CASSLIGTVQFF.

The genes are TRBV24-1 and TRBJ2-2, with 9 nucleotides matching TRBD1. The trim removed 9 bases at V and 4 bases at J, leaving 5 bases unmatched. Germline lookup yields CDR1 KGHDR and CDR2 SFDVKD. The CDR3 has 14 residues. The CDR3: CATRGQGFTGELFF. CDR3 nucleotide sequence: TGTGCCACCCGAGGACAGGGGTTCACCGGGGAGCTGTTTTTT.

The CDR3 spells CASSQEDLRPYGYTF. The CDR3 DNA reads as TGCGCCAGCAGCCAAGAGGACCTAAGGCCCTATGGCTACACCTTC. V is TRBV4-3 and J is TRBJ1-2; the D is unclear. V dropped 0 bases and J dropped 4 bases, with 12 bases sitting between them. Germline V gene data show CDR1 as LGHNA and CDR2 as YSLEER. The CDR3 has 15 residues.

CDR3 DNA: TGCGCCAGCAGCCAGAGGGCGGGACCCGCGGGAGATGAGCAGTTCTTC. Translated, it gives CASSQRAGPAGDEQFF. The rearrangement joins TRBV4-1 to TRBJ2-1, with 7 bases fitting TRBD2. V lost 3 bases, J lost 8 bases, and 13 bases stayed unmatched. CDR1 MGHRA and CDR2 YSYEKL come from the germline V gene. This CDR3 spans 16 amino acids.

The CDR3 coding sequence is TGTGCCAGCAGCTTAGGGGGTTACGCCACCTACGAGCAGTACTTC. It codes for CASSLGGYATYEQYF. The chain has TRBV11-2 and TRBJ2-7; D uncertain. The CDR3 runs 15 residues. The germline V gene encodes CDR1 SGHAT and CDR2 FQNNGV. V gave up 1 base and J gave up 2 bases, with 12 bases separating them.

The chain employs TRBV27 and TRBJ2-1; D may correspond to TRBD1 or TRBD2 (5 bases each). Germline loops: CDR1 MNHEY, CDR2 SMNVEV (reference sequence). This CDR3 is built from 13 residues. Trimming cost V 2 bases and J 7 bases, with 9 bases left between them. The CDR3 protein is CASSLAGANEQFF. The CDR3 DNA follows: TGTGCCAGCAGTTTAGCCGGGGCGAATGAGCAGTTCTTC.

This sequence joins TRBV3-1 (or the pseudogene TRBV3-2) and TRBJ2-7; D not certain. Trimming removed 6 bases at V and 0 bases at J, with 15 bases between. The CDR3 extends over 15 amino acids. The germline gives CDR1 LGHDT, CDR2 YNNKEL (reference sequence). CDR3 nucleotide sequence: TGTGCCAGCAGTCGTAGCTTAGTGACCTCCTACGAGCAGTACTTC. The encoded protein is CASSRSLVTSYEQYF.

The chain recombines TRBV11-2 with TRBJ2-5, with TRBD2 as a possible D gene (6 bases). CDR3 size: 13 residues. V lost 3 bases, J lost 5 bases, and 10 bases lay in between. The germline V gene encodes CDR1 SGHAT and CDR2 FQNNGV. CDR3 sequence: CASSLRGGETQYF. CDR3 DNA sequence: TGTGCCAGCAGCTTGCGGGGTGGGGAGACCCAGTACTTC. Supplemented by reference TRBV11-2 and TRBJ2-5, the full variable domain reads EAGVAQSPRYKIIEKRQSVAFWCNPISGHATLYWYQQILGQGPKLLIQFQNNGVVDDSQLPKDRFSAERLKGVDSTLKIQPAKLEDSAVYLCASSLRGGETQYFGPGTRLLVL.

This chain links TRBV28 with TRBJ1-5, with D perhaps matching TRBD1 (5 bases). This CDR3 has 14 amino acids. V was cut by 2 bases and J by 6 bases, with 11 bases left in between. The germline CDR1 and CDR2 sequences are MDHEN and SYDVKM. The CDR3 DNA follows: TGTGCCAGCAGTTTAAGGGGAGTTGCTCAGCCCCAGCATTTT. This codes for CASSLRGVAQPQHF.

This chain connects TRBV29-1 to TRBJ2-3, with a possible D match to TRBD2 (6 bases). Deletions cut 7 bases from V and 5 bases from J, with 13 bases between. Germline CDR1 reads SQVTM; CDR2 reads ANQGSEA. The length of the CDR3 is 12 residues. CDR3 protein: CSARHGGDTQYF. CDR3 bases: TGCAGCGCGAGGCACGGGGGAGATACGCAGTATTTT.

The chain joins TRBV19 to TRBJ2-7; TRBD1 matches 8 bases. CDR1 and CDR2 from the germline V gene are LNHDA and SQIVND (reference sequence). This CDR3 spans 13 amino acids. V lost 9 bases, J lost 3 bases, and 7 bases stayed unmatched. CDR3 in DNA: TGTGCCAGCGGAGGACAGGGAATCTACGAGCAGTACTTC. It is translated as CASGGQGIYEQYF.

This chain links TRBV7-9 with TRBJ2-5; a possible D gene is TRBD2 (6 bases). CDR1 is SEHNR, CDR2 FQNEAQ, per germline (reference sequence). The CDR3 has 15 residues. V was cut by 2 bases and J by 3 bases, with 13 bases left in between. In DNA, the CDR3 is TGTGCCAGCAGCTTAAGGGGCGGGACGGAAGAGACCCAGTACTTC. Residues: CASSLRGGTEETQYF.

This chain joins TRBV6-5 and TRBJ1-5; D might be TRBD1 (6 bases). V lost 2 bases and J 3 bases, leaving 8 bases between the germline ends. CDR1 is MNHEY, CDR2 SVGAGI, per germline. CDR3 size: 14 residues. DNA of the CDR3: TGTGCCAGCAGTTACAAGGGGGACAATCAGCCCCAGCATTTT. Translating it yields CASSYKGDNQPQHF.

The rearrangement uses TRBV7-2 and TRBJ1-2; 7 bases fit TRBD1. The CDR3 consists of 13 residues. The trim removed 5 bases at V and 8 bases at J, leaving 8 bases unmatched. Germline CDR1 SGHTA, CDR2 FQGNSA. The CDR3 sequence is CASSVDRRRGYTF. The CDR3 DNA sequence: TGTGCCAGCAGCGTGGACAGGCGGAGAGGCTACACCTTC.

This clone showed up just a few times. This sequence joins TRBV9 and TRBJ1-3; D gene unclear. From germline, CDR1 is SGDLS and CDR2 YYNGEE. This CDR3 has 12 amino acids. The V end lost 0 bases, the J end lost 4 bases, and 2 bases lay between the germline ends. CDR3 coding DNA: TGTGCCAGCAGCGTAGCCGGAAACACCATATATTTT. It translates to CASSVAGNTIYF. Full variable domain (remainder filled in from reference TRBV9 and TRBJ1-3): DSGVTQTPKHLITATGQRVTLRCSPRSGDLSVYWYQQSLDQGLQFLIQYYNGEERAKGNILERFSAQQFPDLHSELNLSSLELGDSALYFCASSVAGNTIYFGEGSWLTVV.

This clone has at least ten counts. The chain couples TRBV6-1 to TRBJ2-7, with a possible D match to TRBD2 (5 bases). The CDR3 sequence is 14 residues long. Germline V gene lookup returns CDR1 MNHNS and CDR2 SASEGT. Deletions cut 1 base from V and 2 bases from J, with 9 bases between. The CDR3 protein is CASSEGGEAYEQYF. The DNA for the CDR3 is TGTGCCAGCAGTGAAGGGGGAGAGGCCTACGAGCAGTACTTC.

The chain uses TRBV7-8 and TRBJ2-7; possibly TRBD1 for D (6 bases). This CDR3 region has 14 residues. Germline loops: CDR1 SGHVS, CDR2 FQNEAQ. Deletions cut 8 bases from V and 8 bases from J, with 22 bases between. As DNA, the CDR3 is TGTGCCAGCGTTAGGGACACCAAGTTTAAGAAGCAGTACTTC. Residues: CASVRDTKFKKQYF.

At least ten counts were recorded for this clone. The rearrangement uses TRBV2 and TRBJ2-7; the match to TRBD2 covers 8 bases. CDR1 is SNHLY, CDR2 FYNNEI, per germline. Losses at the gene ends were 4 bases for V and 2 bases for J; bases not matched to a gene: 4. CDR3 length equals 14 residues. CDR3 loop: CASSVSGGTYEQYF. The CDR3 nucleotides are TGTGCCAGCAGTGTGAGCGGGGGTACCTACGAGCAGTACTTC.

This clone occurred a few times. This chain connects TRBV30 to TRBJ2-7, with 7 bases that match TRBD1. CDR1 and CDR2 from the germline V gene are GTSNPN and SVGIG (reference sequence). V lost 8 bases and J lost 0; bases outside the gene matches: 10. This CDR3 has 14 residues. CDR3 in amino acids: CAASLAGGSYEQYF. For the CDR3, the DNA is TGTGCCGCGTCCTTGGCAGGGGGCTCCTACGAGCAGTACTTC.

The chain joins TRBV11-2 to TRBJ1-3; no clear D gene. This CDR3 contains 15 residues. Trimming cost V 1 base and J 0 bases, with 7 bases left between them. The germline V gene encodes CDR1 SGHAT and CDR2 FQNNGV. As DNA, the CDR3 is TGTGCCAGCAGCTTAGGGTTGAGCTCTGGAAACACCATATATTTT. This gives the protein CASSLGLSSGNTIYF. The full variable domain, in which reference TRBV11-2 and TRBJ1-3 provide the parts outside the CDR3, is EAGVAQSPRYKIIEKRQSVAFWCNPISGHATLYWYQQILGQGPKLLIQFQNNGVVDDSQLPKDRFSAERLKGVDSTLKIQPAKLEDSAVYLCASSLGLSSGNTIYFGEGSWLTVV.

The CDR3 reads CASSHGLAGVGTGELFF. CDR3 bases: TGCGCCAGCAGCCACGGACTAGCGGGAGTAGGAACCGGGGAGCTGTTTTTT. The V and J genes are TRBV4-1 and TRBJ2-2; TRBD2 aligns across 13 bases. J was trimmed by 5 bases and V by 3 bases; bases with no gene match: 6. Looked up from germline, CDR1 is MGHRA and CDR2 is YSYEKL. The CDR3 length is 17 residues.

This clone was recorded only once. The rearrangement links TRBV5-4 to TRBJ1-5; D call uncertain. The CDR3 loop spans 15 amino acids. Germline V gene lookup returns CDR1 SGHNT and CDR2 YYREEE (reference sequence). V was trimmed by 4 bases and J by 8 bases, leaving 19 bases between them. In DNA, the CDR3 is TGTGCCAGCAGCCGAGGACCGGCTTTCGGGAAGCCCCAGCATTTT. This codes for CASSRGPAFGKPQHF.

The genes are TRBV20-1 and TRBJ2-1; D ambiguous. Germline V gene lookup returns CDR1 DFQATT and CDR2 SNEGSKA (reference sequence). Trimming cost V 3 bases and J 6 bases, with 9 bases left between them. The CDR3 totals 12 residues. CDR3 sequence: CSASRQSNEQFF. CDR3 sequence (DNA): TGCAGTGCTAGTCGGCAGTCCAATGAGCAGTTCTTC.